This T cell receptor (beta chain) was captured by sequencing in a study of T cells in localized non-small cell lung cancer. As regards this clone: Antigen specificity is unknown.

General observations from the study: The greatest T cell clonality was found in uninvolved adjacent lung (higher than in tumor). Sequencing involved a lone tumor region, leaving heterogeneity possible.

The germline CDR1 and CDR2 sequences are LNHDA and SQIVND (reference sequence). The length of the CDR3 is 15 residues. Trimming cost V 4 bases and J 1 base; bases outside gene matches: 5. Sequencing was performed with immunoSEQ multiplex PCR; in TCRdb, only in-frame clones are kept and a portion is missing. The data show around 4,000 clones, under 35% seen once. The specimen comprised lung tumor tissue, sampled before any cancer treatment. This sequence was found in a man aged 40-75 years with stage II squamous cell lung carcinoma. V is TRBV19 and J is TRBJ1-1; 8 nucleotides line up with TRBD1. CDR3 sequence: CASSTDRAGNTEAFF. CDR3 coding DNA: TGTGCCAGTAGTACGGACAGGGCGGGGAACACTGAAGCTTTCTTT. Complete variable domain (other parts from reference TRBV19 and TRBJ1-1): DGGITQSPKYLFRKEGQNVTLSCEQNLNHDAMYWYRQDPGQGLRLIYYSQIVNDFQKGDIAEGYSVSREKKESFPLTVTSAQKNPTAFYLCASSTDRAGNTEAFFGQGTRLTVV.